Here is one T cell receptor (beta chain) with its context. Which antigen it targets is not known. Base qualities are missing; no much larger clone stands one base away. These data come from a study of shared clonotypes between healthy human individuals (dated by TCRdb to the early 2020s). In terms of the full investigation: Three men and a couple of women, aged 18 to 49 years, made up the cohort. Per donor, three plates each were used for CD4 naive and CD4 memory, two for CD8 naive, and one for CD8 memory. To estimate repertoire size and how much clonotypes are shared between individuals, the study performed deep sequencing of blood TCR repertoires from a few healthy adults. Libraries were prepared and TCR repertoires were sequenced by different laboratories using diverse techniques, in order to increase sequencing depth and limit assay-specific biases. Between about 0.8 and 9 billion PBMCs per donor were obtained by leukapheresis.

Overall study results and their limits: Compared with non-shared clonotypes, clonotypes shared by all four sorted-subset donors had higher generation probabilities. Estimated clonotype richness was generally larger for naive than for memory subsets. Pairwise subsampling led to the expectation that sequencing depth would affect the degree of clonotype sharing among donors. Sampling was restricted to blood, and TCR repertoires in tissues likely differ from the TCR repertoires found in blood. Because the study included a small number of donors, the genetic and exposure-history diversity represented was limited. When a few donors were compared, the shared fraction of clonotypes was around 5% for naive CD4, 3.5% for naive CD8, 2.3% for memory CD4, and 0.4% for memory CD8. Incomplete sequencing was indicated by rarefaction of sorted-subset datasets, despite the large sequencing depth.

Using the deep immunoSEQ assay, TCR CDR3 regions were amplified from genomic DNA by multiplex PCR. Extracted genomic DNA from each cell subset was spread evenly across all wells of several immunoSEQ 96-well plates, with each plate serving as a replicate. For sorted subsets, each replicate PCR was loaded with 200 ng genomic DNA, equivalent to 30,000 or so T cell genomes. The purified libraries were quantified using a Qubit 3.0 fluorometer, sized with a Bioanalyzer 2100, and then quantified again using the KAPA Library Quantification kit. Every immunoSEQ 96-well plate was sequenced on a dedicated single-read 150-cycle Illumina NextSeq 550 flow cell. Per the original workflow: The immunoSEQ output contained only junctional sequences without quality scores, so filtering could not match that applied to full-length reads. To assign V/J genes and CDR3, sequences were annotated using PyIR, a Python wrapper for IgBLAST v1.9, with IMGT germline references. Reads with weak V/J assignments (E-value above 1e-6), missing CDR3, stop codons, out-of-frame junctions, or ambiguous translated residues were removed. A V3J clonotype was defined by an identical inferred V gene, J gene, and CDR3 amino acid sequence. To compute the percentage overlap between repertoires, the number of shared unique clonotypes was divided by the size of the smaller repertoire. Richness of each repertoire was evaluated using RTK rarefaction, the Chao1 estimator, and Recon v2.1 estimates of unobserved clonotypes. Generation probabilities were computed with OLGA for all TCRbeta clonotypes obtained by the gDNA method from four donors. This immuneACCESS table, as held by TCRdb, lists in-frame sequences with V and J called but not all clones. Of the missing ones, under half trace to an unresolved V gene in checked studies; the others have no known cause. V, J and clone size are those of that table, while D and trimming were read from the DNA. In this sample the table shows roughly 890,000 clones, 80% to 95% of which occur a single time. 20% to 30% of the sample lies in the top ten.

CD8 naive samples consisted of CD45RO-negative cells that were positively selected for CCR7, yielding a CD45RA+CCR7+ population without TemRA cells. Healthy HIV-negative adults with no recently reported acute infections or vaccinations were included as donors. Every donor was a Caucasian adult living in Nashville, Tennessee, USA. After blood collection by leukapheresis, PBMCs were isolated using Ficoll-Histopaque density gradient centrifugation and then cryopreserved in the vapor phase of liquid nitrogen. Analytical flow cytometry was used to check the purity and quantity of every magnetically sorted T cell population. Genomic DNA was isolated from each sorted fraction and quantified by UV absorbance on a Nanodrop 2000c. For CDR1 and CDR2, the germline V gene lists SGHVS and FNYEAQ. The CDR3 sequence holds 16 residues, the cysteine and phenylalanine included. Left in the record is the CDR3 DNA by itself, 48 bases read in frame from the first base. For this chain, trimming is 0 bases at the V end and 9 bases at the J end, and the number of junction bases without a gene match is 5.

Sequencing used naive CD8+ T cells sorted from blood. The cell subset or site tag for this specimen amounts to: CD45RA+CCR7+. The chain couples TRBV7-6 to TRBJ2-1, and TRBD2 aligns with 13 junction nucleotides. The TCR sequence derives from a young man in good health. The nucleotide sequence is TGTGCCAGCAGCTTAGCGCATCGGACTAGCGGGAGTGAGCAGTTCTTC. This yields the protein CASSLAHRTSGSEQFF.